These 12 T cell receptor beta chains originate from one sample sequenced in a study of T cells in Graves' hyperthyroidism and ophthalmopathy. TCR beta CDR3 sequences were amplified from RNA transcripts. An initial round of RT-PCR targeting the TCR CDR3 relied on the HTBI primer set. MiXCR, run by TCRdb on the multiplex PCR reads, gives a single entry per CDR3 protein. The table includes approximately 590,000 distinct CDR3 sequences, 46% detected once. Specimen: peripheral blood or thyroid tissue (not recorded which). These receptor sequences come from a woman younger than 35 with Graves' hyperthyroidism.

The chain combines TRBV6-5 with TRBJ1-2; no clear D gene. The CDR3 is 13 residues long. Germline lookup yields CDR1 MNHEY and CDR2 SVGAGI. V lost 4 bases and J lost 3, with 9 bases in between. Here the CDR3 reads CASSLVYYYGYTF. The CDR3 nucleotides are TGTGCCAGCAGTTTAGTTTACTACTATGGCTACACCTTC.

This chain joins TRBV15 and TRBJ2-7; TRBD2 matches 8 bases. CDR1 is LNHNV, CDR2 YYDKDF, per germline (reference sequence). The CDR3 totals 14 residues. The trim removed 3 bases at V and 4 bases at J, leaving 5 bases unmatched. CDR3 sequence (DNA): TGTGCCACCAGCAGTGTAGCGGGATCGTACGAGCAGTACTTC. Its protein product is CATSSVAGSYEQYF.

V usage is TRBV30 and J usage is TRBJ1-4; no firm D call. This CDR3 is built from 13 residues. The V gene's germline CDR1 is GTSNPN and CDR2 SVGIG (reference sequence). Trimming cost V 3 bases and J 5 bases, with 10 bases left between them. CDR3 loop: CAWSYQTNEKLFF. In nucleotides, the CDR3 is TGTGCCTGGAGCTACCAGACAAATGAAAAACTGTTTTTT.

Remarks on this clonotype: The junction shows a germline mismatch at one end, possibly a read error. V gene TRBV29-1 combines with J gene TRBJ1-2, with D tentatively TRBD1 (5 bases). There are 15 residues in the CDR3. Germline CDR1 and CDR2: SQVTM and ANQGSEA. As DNA, the CDR3 is TGTGCCAGCTCATCGGGGGACGATCCTAACTATGGCTACACCTTC. Protein sequence: CASSSGDDPNYGYTF. Full variable domain (outside the CDR3, taken from reference TRBV29-1 and TRBJ1-2): SAVISQKPSRDICQRGTSLTIQCQVDSQVTMMFWYRQQPGQSLTLIATANQGSEATYESGFVIDKFPISRPNLTFSTLTVSNMSPEDSSIYLCASSSGDDPNYGYTFGSGTRLTVV.

This clonotype turned up a few times. The rearrangement links TRBV6-2 or TRBV6-3 to TRBJ1-1; 7 nucleotides line up with TRBD1. This CDR3 comprises 15 residues. Unmatched junction bases numbered 11, after V lost 5 bases and J lost 5 bases. Germline lookup yields CDR1 MNHEY and CDR2 SVGEGT. The CDR3 here is CASSTRDSRRTEAFF. CDR3 DNA: TGTGCCAGCAGTACCCGGGACAGTCGGCGGACTGAAGCTTTCTTT.

There are many counts of this clonotype. This rearrangement joins TRBV29-1 to TRBJ1-5; tentatively, D is TRBD1 (5 bases). Germline CDR1 SQVTM, CDR2 ANQGSEA. Trimming removed 6 bases from V and 4 bases from J, with 10 bases in between. The CDR3 spans 12 residues. CDR3: CSVPTANQPQHF. The CDR3 DNA reads TGCAGCGTCCCGACAGCAAATCAGCCCCAGCATTTT.

The V and J genes are TRBV2 and TRBJ1-2, with D unresolved. V was clipped by 10 bases and J by 4 bases, with 10 bases between them. This CDR3 is 11 amino acids long. Per the germline V gene, CDR1 is SNHLY and CDR2 is FYNNEI. This chain's CDR3 is CATKTLYGYTF. CDR3 sequence (DNA): TGTGCCACCAAGACCCTCTATGGCTACACCTTC.

This clonotype was counted at least ten times. V gene TRBV29-1 combines with J gene TRBJ1-2, with 7 bases matching TRBD1. CDR1 and CDR2 (germline): SQVTM, ANQGSEA. The V segment lost 5 bases and the J segment 5 bases; nucleotides outside the gene matches: 5. The CDR3 runs to 12 residues. CDR3 nucleotides: TGCAGCGTTCAGGGGGGGCCGTATGGCTACACCTTC. It specifies CSVQGGPYGYTF.

CDR3 in amino acids: CASSYRAGESANTEAFF. CDR3 in DNA: TGCGCCAGCAGCTACCGCGCAGGGGAGAGTGCGAACACTGAAGCTTTCTTT. This chain connects TRBV5-1 to TRBJ1-1; D is perhaps TRBD1 (6 bases). The CDR3 sequence is 17 residues long. Germline V CDR1 and CDR2: SGHRS, YFSETQ. Trimming removed 3 bases from V and 1 base from J, with 19 bases in between. Full variable domain (rest looked up from reference TRBV5-1 and TRBJ1-1): KAGVTQTPRYLIKTRGQQVTLSCSPISGHRSVSWYQQTPGQGLQFLFEYFSETQRNKGNFPGRFSGRQFSNSRSEMNVSTLELGDSALYLCASSYRAGESANTEAFFGQGTRLTVV.

V and J are TRBV7-8 and TRBJ2-7, with TRBD2 matching over 8 bases. The CDR3 spans 15 residues. Looked up from germline, CDR1 is SGHVS and CDR2 is FQNEAQ. The V and J ends lost 5 bases and 4 bases, in that order; junction bases with no gene match: 10. Here the CDR3 reads CASSLVPAGVYEQYF. The CDR3 DNA sequence: TGTGCCAGCAGCCTAGTACCAGCGGGGGTTTACGAGCAGTACTTC.

The chain links TRBV20-1 to TRBJ2-2, with unresolved D. CDR3 length equals 15 residues. Per germline, CDR1 DFQATT and CDR2 SNEGSKA (reference sequence). V dropped 4 bases and J dropped 4 bases, with 16 bases sitting between them. This chain's CDR3 is CSATNGELGTGELFF. Here the CDR3 DNA reads TGCAGTGCTACTAATGGAGAGTTGGGCACCGGGGAGCTGTTTTTT.

V is TRBV6-5 and J is TRBJ1-3; 9 bases agree with TRBD1. J was trimmed by 4 bases and V by 4 bases; bases with no gene match: 2. The CDR3 is made up of 14 amino acids. The germline gives CDR1 MNHEY, CDR2 SVGAGI. CDR3 residues: CASSWTGVGNTIYF. The CDR3, as DNA: TGTGCCAGCAGTTGGACAGGGGTCGGAAACACCATATATTTT.